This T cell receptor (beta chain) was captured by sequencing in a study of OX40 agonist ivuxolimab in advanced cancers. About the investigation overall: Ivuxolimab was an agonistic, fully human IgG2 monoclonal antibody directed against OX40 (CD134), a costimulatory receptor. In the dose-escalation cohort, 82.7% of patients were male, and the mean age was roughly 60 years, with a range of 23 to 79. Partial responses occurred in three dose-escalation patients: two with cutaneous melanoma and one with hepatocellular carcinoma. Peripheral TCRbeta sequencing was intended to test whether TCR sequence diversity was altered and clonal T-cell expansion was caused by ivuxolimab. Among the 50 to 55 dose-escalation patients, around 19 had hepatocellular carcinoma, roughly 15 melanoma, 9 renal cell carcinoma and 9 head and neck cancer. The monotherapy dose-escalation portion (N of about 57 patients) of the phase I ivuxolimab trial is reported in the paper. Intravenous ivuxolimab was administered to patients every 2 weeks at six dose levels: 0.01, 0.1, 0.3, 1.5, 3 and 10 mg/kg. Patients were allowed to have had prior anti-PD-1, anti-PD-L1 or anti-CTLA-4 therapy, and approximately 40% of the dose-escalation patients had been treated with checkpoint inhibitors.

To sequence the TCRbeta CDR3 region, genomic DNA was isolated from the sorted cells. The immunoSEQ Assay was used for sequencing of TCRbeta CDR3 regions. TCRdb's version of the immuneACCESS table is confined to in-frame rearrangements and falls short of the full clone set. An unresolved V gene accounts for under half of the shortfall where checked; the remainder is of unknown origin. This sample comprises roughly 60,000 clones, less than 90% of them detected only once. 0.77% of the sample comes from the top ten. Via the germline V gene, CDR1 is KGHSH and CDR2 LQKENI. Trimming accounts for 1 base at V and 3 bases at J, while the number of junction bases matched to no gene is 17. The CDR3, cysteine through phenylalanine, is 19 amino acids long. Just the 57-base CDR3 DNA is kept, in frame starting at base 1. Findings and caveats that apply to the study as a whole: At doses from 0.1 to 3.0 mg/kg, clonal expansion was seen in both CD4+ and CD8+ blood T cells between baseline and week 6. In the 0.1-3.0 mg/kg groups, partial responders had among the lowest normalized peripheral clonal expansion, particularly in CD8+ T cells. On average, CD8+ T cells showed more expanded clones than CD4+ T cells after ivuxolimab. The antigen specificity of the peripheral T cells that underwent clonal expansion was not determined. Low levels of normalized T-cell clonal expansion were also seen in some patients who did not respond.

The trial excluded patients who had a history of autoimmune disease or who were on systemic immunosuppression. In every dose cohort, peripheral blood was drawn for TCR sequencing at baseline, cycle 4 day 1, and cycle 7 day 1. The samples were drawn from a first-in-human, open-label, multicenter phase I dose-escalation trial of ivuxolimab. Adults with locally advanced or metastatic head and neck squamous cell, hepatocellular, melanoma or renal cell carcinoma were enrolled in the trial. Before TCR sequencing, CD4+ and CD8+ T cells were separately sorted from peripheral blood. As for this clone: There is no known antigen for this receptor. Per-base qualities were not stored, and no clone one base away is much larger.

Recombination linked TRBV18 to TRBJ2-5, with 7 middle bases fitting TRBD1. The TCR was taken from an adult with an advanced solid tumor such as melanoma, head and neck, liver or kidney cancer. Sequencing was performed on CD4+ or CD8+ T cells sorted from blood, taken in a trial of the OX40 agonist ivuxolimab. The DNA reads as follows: TGTGCCAGCTCACCACTGGAGTCTAGGGGGCGATTCCGAAAAGAGACCCAGTACTTC. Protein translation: CASSPLESRGRFRKETQYF.